This T cell receptor beta chain was retrieved from a study of long-term antiretroviral therapy in people with HIV. Survey-level resolution applied to immunoSEQ assay v3.0. Repertoires were generated with immunoSEQ multiplex PCR, while TCRdb's copy carries only in-frame clones and drops some. This table holds tens of thousands of clones, over 70% found once. Study observations and caveats: The study lacked data on ART adherence, viral resistance or therapy changes. Against controls, HIV repertoires showed narrower ranges of CDR3 length. Relative to transplant donor controls, diversity remained lower despite increasing after ART.

This clone was observed a handful of times. The antigen is unknown. Per the germline V gene, CDR1 is MGHRA and CDR2 is YSYEKL. The CDR3 extends over 14 amino acids. V was trimmed by 1 base and J by 8 bases, leaving 11 bases between them. The rearrangement uses TRBV4-1 and TRBJ1-4; D is unresolved. The specimen comprised unsorted PBMCs, sampled 3.1 years after starting antiretroviral therapy. The clonotype comes from a woman aged 50 to 65 with HIV. The chain's CDR3 is CASSQGEAGEKLFF. The CDR3 DNA reads TGCGCCAGCAGCCAAGGTGAGGCGGGGGAAAAACTGTTTTTT.